This TCR beta chain was sequenced during a study of breast tumors, draining lymph nodes, adjacent tissues (dated by TCRdb to 2015 to 2016). With respect to the entire study: Breast cancer patients provided tumor, adjacent nontumor tissue and axillary lymph nodes, and the study compared the TCR beta repertoires across these three sources. In human breast cancer, the study set out to evaluate how tumor, surrounding tissue and draining lymph node repertoires relate to one another and whether T cells may move between these sites. Broader findings and caveats from the paper: The data were considered consistent with the idea that most tumor T cells come from the lymph node and then expand in tumor tissue. The similarity between tumor and nontumor tissue repertoires was significantly greater in luminal-like breast cancer than in basal-like breast cancer. The conclusion that tumor T cells originate in lymph nodes was presented as consistent with a hypothesis rather than as directly demonstrated. T-cell repertoire diversity in tumors was found to be lower than in lymph nodes but higher than in nontumor tissue, and preferential V and J gene usage was observed.

The run used an Illumina HiSeq 2000. Multiplex PCR amplification was used to build the TCR beta chain libraries. High-throughput sequencing was used to analyze the amplified TCR beta chain products. TCRdb handled the public reads itself, with Q25 trimming in fastp and clone calling in MiXCR, and kept productive beta chains. Records with the same CDR3 protein are collapsed into one entry carrying the most frequent genes and DNA. In this sample the table shows approximately 200,000 distinct CDR3 sequences, 30% to 40% of which occur a single time. The leading ten clones occupy approximately 4.5% of the sample. In the germline V gene, CDR1 corresponds to WSHSY and CDR2 to SAAADI. Counted from cysteine to phenylalanine, this CDR3 has 17 amino acids. Just the 51-base CDR3 DNA is kept, in frame starting at base 1. Cut back by 4 bases and 0 bases, the V and J ends lie 19 bases apart. The lymph node samples were taken from the axillary draining lymph nodes of breast cancer patients.

A note on this clonotype: No antigen is known for it. The record has no base qualities; no much larger clone is one base away.

The rearranged segments are TRBV10-2 and TRBJ2-7, and TRBD2 may be the D gene, going by 6 matching bases. The clonotype was recovered from a female donor with breast cancer. Some clones in this sample may be carry-over from other donors' samples. The source material was axillary lymph node tissue. The CDR3 loop reads CASSADPRDGSSYEQYF. The DNA sequence is TGCGCCAGCAGTGCTGATCCTCGGGACGGGAGCTCCTACGAGCAGTACTTC.